What follows describes a single T cell receptor (beta chain). Its antigen remains unknown. This entry belongs to a study of shared clonotypes between healthy human individuals. Study information: Per-donor plates numbered three CD4 naive, three CD4 memory, two CD8 naive and one CD8 memory. Findings and caveats of the study: When compared with the clonotypes that were shared by all four sorted-subset donors, the non-shared clonotypes turned out to have lower generation probabilities.

The junction had 2 bases not matched to a gene; V was cut back by 3 bases and J by 7 bases. The germline V gene encodes CDR1 LNHDA and CDR2 SQIVND (reference sequence). There are 13 residues in the CDR3. Evenly divided among several immunoSEQ plates was the genomic DNA of each subset. The table came from immunoSEQ multiplex PCR; TCRdb's copy has only in-frame clones and leaves some out. Of around 560,000 clones detected, roughly 96% appear once; the ten largest clones hold over 0.1%. Terminally differentiated effector memory CD45RA+ cells were excluded by CCR7 positive selection of CD45RO-negative cells. HIV-negative, healthy adults without recent acute infections or vaccinations were the donors.

This TCR was sampled from a woman in her 30s in good health. The source material was naive CD8+ T cells sorted from blood. This rearrangement joins TRBV19 to TRBJ2-1; TRBD1 matches 8 bases. CDR3 sequence reads: CASSMGQVNEQFF. The CDR3 coding sequence is TGTGCCAGTAGTATGGGACAGGTAAATGAGCAGTTCTTC.